These 5 T cell receptor beta chains originate from one sample sequenced in a study of CD8 T cells in Susac syndrome. Random hexamers were used to reverse transcribe an amount of roughly 0.5 to 1 ug RNA. MiXCR, applied by TCRdb to the immunoSEQ multiplex PCR reads, yields one record per CDR3 protein. The table records approximately 130,000 distinct CDR3 sequences, about 90% of them present only once. Sequenced input: CD8+ T cells from PBMCs. The receptors were sampled from a human donor with multiple sclerosis.

This chain connects TRBV9 to TRBJ2-7; D gene unclear. With 2 bases removed from V and 2 bases from J, the gap between germline ends came to 11 bases. This CDR3 is built from 14 residues. Germline CDR1 and CDR2: SGDLS and YYNGEE. DNA for the CDR3: TGTGCCAGCAGCGTCTCAGGACCTACCTACGAGCAGTACTTC. Translated, it gives CASSVSGPTYEQYF.

This clonotype has just a few counts. A junction boundary mismatches the germline segment, possibly from a read error. This chain uses TRBV6-5 with TRBJ1-1; no clear D. The CDR3 contains 14 residues. Germline CDR1 MNHEY, CDR2 SVGAGI. CDR3 amino acids: CASSYTEVNTEALF. CDR3 in DNA: TGTGCCAGCAGTTACACGGAAGTGAACACTGAAGCTTTATTT.

This clonotype was seen a handful of times. The chain has TRBV25-1 and TRBJ1-2, with D unresolved. The V and J ends lost 4 bases and 2 bases respectively, with 5 bases between them. Germline CDR1 and CDR2: MGHDK and SYGVNS. The CDR3 has 12 residues. CDR3 in amino acids: CASSVGNYGYTF. The DNA for the CDR3 is TGTGCCAGCAGTGTTGGGAACTATGGCTACACCTTC.

This clonotype was detected a few times. V usage is TRBV19 and J usage is TRBJ1-2, with D unclear. The ends were cut back, 5 bases at V and 8 bases at J, with 15 bases in the middle. There are 13 residues in the CDR3. Germline assignment: CDR1 LNHDA and CDR2 SQIVND (reference sequence). The CDR3 spells CASSGGLVWGYTF. CDR3 nucleotide sequence: TGTGCCAGTAGTGGTGGCCTTGTGTGGGGCTACACCTTC.

The chain links TRBV4-3 to TRBJ1-1; D may be TRBD1 (6 bases). From germline, CDR1 is LGHNA and CDR2 YSLEER. There are 17 residues in the CDR3. Trimming stripped 0 bases from V and 1 base from J, with 15 bases between. CDR3 in amino acids: CASSQDGGAWANTEAFF. CDR3 sequence (DNA): TGCGCCAGCAGCCAAGATGGGGGGGCTTGGGCGAACACTGAAGCTTTCTTT.